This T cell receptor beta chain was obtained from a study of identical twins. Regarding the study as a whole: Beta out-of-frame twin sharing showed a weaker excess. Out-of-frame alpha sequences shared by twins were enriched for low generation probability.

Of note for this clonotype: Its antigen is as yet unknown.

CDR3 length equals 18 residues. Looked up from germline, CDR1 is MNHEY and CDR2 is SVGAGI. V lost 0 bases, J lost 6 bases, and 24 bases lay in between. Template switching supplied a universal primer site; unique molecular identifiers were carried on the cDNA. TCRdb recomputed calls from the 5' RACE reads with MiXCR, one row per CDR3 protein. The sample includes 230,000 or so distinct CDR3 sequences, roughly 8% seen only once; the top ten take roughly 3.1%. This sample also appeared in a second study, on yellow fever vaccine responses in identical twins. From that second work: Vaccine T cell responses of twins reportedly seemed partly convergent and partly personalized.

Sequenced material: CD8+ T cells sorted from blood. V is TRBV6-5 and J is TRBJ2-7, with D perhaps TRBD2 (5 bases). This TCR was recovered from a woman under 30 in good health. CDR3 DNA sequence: TGTGCCAGCAGTTACTCGAGTTCCGGGGAGTATATTTTTAGCGAGCAGTACTTC. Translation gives CASSYSSSGEYIFSEQYF.